The 22 T cell receptor beta chains listed next were all sequenced from one sample in a study of blood T cell repertoires in COVID-19. Some clones are missing from TCRdb's copy, which holds only in-frame ones; the method was immunoSEQ multiplex PCR. Of about 110,000 clones listed, roughly 79% were seen once; the top ten hold roughly 9.4%. Source material: peripheral blood. The receptors originated from a woman aged 70-85 years with acute or convalescent COVID-19.

This chain connects TRBV19 to TRBJ1-6, with no clear D. The germline V gene encodes CDR1 LNHDA and CDR2 SQIVND (reference sequence). The length of the CDR3 is 16 residues. Between the trimmed V and J ends, which lost 6 bases and 5 bases, there was a span of 17 bases. Here the CDR3 reads CASRGISAADNSPLHF. The CDR3 coding sequence is TGTGCCAGTAGGGGAATTTCAGCGGCGGATAATTCACCCCTCCACTTT.

The rearrangement links TRBV5-1 to TRBJ2-1; a possible D gene is TRBD1 (7 bases). CDR1 and CDR2 (germline): SGHRS, YFSETQ. The CDR3 has 16 amino acids. Trimming left V 0 bases short and J 4 bases short, with 14 bases between. The CDR3 here is CASSLVSGGLYNEQFF. Written as DNA, the CDR3 is TGCGCCAGCAGCTTGGTATCAGGGGGACTGTACAATGAGCAGTTCTTC.

The V and J genes are TRBV30 and TRBJ1-6; 8 positions agree with TRBD1. The CDR3 loop spans 15 amino acids. V gave up 0 bases and J gave up 7 bases; unmatched junction bases: 5. Germline V gene data show CDR1 as GTSNPN and CDR2 as SVGIG (reference sequence). The DNA for the CDR3 is TGTGCCTGGAGTGTGGGGACAGGAGTCAATTCACCCCTCCACTTT. Its protein is CAWSVGTGVNSPLHF.

The chain joins TRBV11-2 to TRBJ2-3; 9 nucleotides agree with TRBD2. The V gene's germline CDR1 is SGHAT and CDR2 FQNNGV. The CDR3 totals 17 residues. The trim removed 7 bases at V and 1 base at J, leaving 12 bases unmatched. The CDR3 region is CASKLAGGPGGTDTQYF. The CDR3 DNA is TGTGCCAGCAAACTCGCGGGGGGGCCGGGTGGCACAGATACGCAGTATTTT.

This clone was counted between two and nine times. V and J are TRBV12-3 or TRBV12-4 and TRBJ2-2; D ambiguous. The CDR3 extends over 13 amino acids. With 1 base removed from V and 7 bases from J, the gap between germline ends came to 7 bases. CDR3 nucleotide sequence: TGTGCCAGCAGTTTAGGCCCCGGCGGGGAGCTGTTTTTT. Protein product: CASSLGPGGELFF.

The chain couples TRBV24-1 to TRBJ1-1; D is unresolved. V lost 4 bases and J 7 bases, leaving 9 bases between the germline ends. Germline-derived CDR1 and CDR2 are KGHDR and SFDVKD. The CDR3 sequence is 12 residues long. The CDR3 DNA sequence: TGTGCCACCAGTGACTCAACGGGTGAAGCTTTCTTT. Its translation: CATSDSTGEAFF.

The chain is built from TRBV30 and TRBJ1-2, with a weak D call TRBD1 (5 bases). The V end was cut by 3 bases, the J end by 5 bases, with 19 bases between. Germline assignment: CDR1 GTSNPN and CDR2 SVGIG (reference sequence). CDR3 length equals 15 residues. CDR3 in amino acids: CAWSFGGGEPYGYTF. The CDR3 DNA reads as TGTGCCTGGAGCTTCGGCGGGGGGGAACCGTATGGCTACACCTTC.

The V call is TRBV3-1 (or the pseudogene TRBV3-2), the J call TRBJ2-1; 11 bases are shared with TRBD2. The CDR3 consists of 16 residues. Germline V CDR1 and CDR2: LGHDT, YNNKEL (reference sequence). The V and J ends lost 1 base and 4 bases, in that order; junction bases with no gene match: 3. Written as DNA, the CDR3 is TGTGCCAGCAGCCAAGGGACTAGCGGGCGATACAATGAGCAGTTCTTC. This translates into CASSQGTSGRYNEQFF.

This clone has more than one count but fewer than ten. This chain connects TRBV15 to TRBJ2-7, with 7 bases lining up with TRBD1. Germline values: CDR1 LNHNV, CDR2 YYDKDF (reference sequence). This CDR3 contains 17 residues. V shed 0 bases and J 3 bases; nucleotides not matched to a gene: 11. The chain's CDR3 is CATSRDFGRGIVYEQYF. CDR3 in DNA: TGTGCCACCAGCAGAGATTTTGGCAGGGGGATCGTCTACGAGCAGTACTTC.

Here the CDR3 reads CASSSYGGPYQETQYF. CDR3 bases: TGTGCCAGCAGTTCCTACGGGGGGCCGTACCAAGAGACCCAGTACTTC. The chain has TRBV6-2 or TRBV6-3 and TRBJ2-5, with D perhaps matching TRBD2 (7 bases). Germline CDR1 is MNHEY and CDR2 is SVGEGT. The CDR3 covers 16 residues. Trimming pared 4 bases from V and 0 bases from J, leaving 15 bases between.

The rearrangement joins TRBV10-3 to TRBJ2-1; D perhaps matches TRBD2 (5 bases). V shed 1 base and J shed 7 bases, with 20 bases lying between them. The CDR3 runs 17 residues. CDR1 and CDR2 from the germline V gene are ENHRY and SYGVKD. CDR3 loop: CAISEFQTPRGKNEQFF. The CDR3 DNA sequence: TGTGCCATCAGTGAGTTCCAGACGCCCCGAGGGAAGAATGAGCAGTTCTTC.

The V and J genes are TRBV27 and TRBJ1-6; D not resolved. The CDR3 contains 15 residues. CDR1 MNHEY and CDR2 SMNVEV come from the germline V gene (reference sequence). Between the trimmed V and J ends, which lost 4 bases and 9 bases, there was a span of 16 bases. CDR3 sequence (DNA): TGTGCCAGCAGTTCTTTGGAGGGTATAGGTTCACCCCTCCACTTT. It translates to CASSSLEGIGSPLHF.

This chain links TRBV7-6 with TRBJ2-3; D not certain. Trimming stripped 2 bases from V and 2 bases from J, with 11 bases between. CDR3 length: 15 residues. CDR1 and CDR2 (germline): SGHVS, FNYEAQ. The CDR3 region has the DNA TGTGCCAGCAGCTTAAAGTCCGGTTACACAGATACGCAGTATTTT. Amino acids: CASSLKSGYTDTQYF.

The CDR3 reads CASSLMTRPYEAFF. CDR3 nucleotide sequence: TGTGCCAGCAGCTTAATGACACGTCCTTATGAAGCTTTCTTT. The chain carries TRBV7-2 and TRBJ1-1; D call uncertain. This CDR3 spans 14 amino acids. CDR1 and CDR2 (germline): SGHTA, FQGNSA. Trimming took 2 bases from V and 7 from J, leaving 14 bases between them.

Points on this clone: Mismatch with germline at one junction end may stem from a read error. The gene calls are TRBV5-1 and TRBJ2-2; 8 bases fit TRBD2. Germline V gives CDR1 SGHRS, CDR2 YFSETQ. The CDR3 runs to 16 residues. The CDR3 DNA reads TGCGCCAGCAGCTTGGCCCCAGCGGGAGAGACCGCGGAGCTGTTTTTT. Protein sequence: CASSLAPAGETAELFF.

The V call is TRBV30, the J call TRBJ1-1; a weak D match, TRBD1 (5 bases). From germline, CDR1 is GTSNPN and CDR2 SVGIG (reference sequence). This CDR3 spans 15 amino acids. V gave up 2 bases and J gave up 1 base, with 14 bases separating them. CDR3: CAWSKGQLSNTEAFF. CDR3 in DNA: TGTGCCTGGAGTAAGGGGCAACTCTCGAACACTGAAGCTTTCTTT. The full variable domain, its missing parts supplied by reference TRBV30 and TRBJ1-1, is SQTIHQWPATLVQPVGSPLSLECTVEGTSNPNLYWYRQAAGRGLQLLFYSVGIGQISSEVPQNLSASRPQDRQFILSSKKLLLSDSGFYLCAWSKGQLSNTEAFFGQGTRLTVV.

The chain has TRBV4-1 and TRBJ1-2, with 9 bases matching TRBD1. Germline V gives CDR1 MGHRA, CDR2 YSYEKL. CDR3 length: 16 amino acids. J was trimmed by 5 bases and V by 0 bases; bases with no gene match: 7. The CDR3 is CASSQDPGDRVYGYTF. For the CDR3, the DNA is TGCGCCAGCAGCCAAGATCCAGGGGACAGGGTTTATGGCTACACCTTC.

CDR3 bases: TGTGCCAGCAGCTTAAGCGGGCGGGCAGATACGCAGTATTTT. Amino acids: CASSLSGRADTQYF. The chain combines TRBV11-2 with TRBJ2-3; the D gene is possibly TRBD2 (6 bases). This CDR3 has 14 amino acids. From germline, CDR1 is SGHAT and CDR2 FQNNGV. With 2 bases removed from V and 4 bases from J, the gap between germline ends came to 10 bases.

V gene TRBV4-3 combines with J gene TRBJ1-4; maybe TRBD1 (5 bases). There are 15 residues in the CDR3. V was trimmed by 0 bases and J by 7 bases, leaving 12 bases between them. Looked up from germline, CDR1 is LGHNA and CDR2 is YSLEER. The CDR3 loop is CASSQDFGGGEKLFF. DNA of the CDR3: TGCGCCAGCAGCCAAGATTTCGGGGGTGGTGAAAAACTGTTTTTT.

The CDR3 region has the DNA TGTGCCAGTAGTATCGTCCCGCGGGCCCTCACAGATACGCAGTATTTT. Its protein product is CASSIVPRALTDTQYF. The V call is TRBV19, the J call TRBJ2-3, with D possibly matching TRBD2 (5 bases). V lost 3 bases, J lost 2 bases, and 15 bases lay in between. The CDR3 spans 16 residues. CDR1 is LNHDA and CDR2 is SQIVND in the germline V gene (reference sequence). The full variable domain, its missing parts supplied by reference TRBV19 and TRBJ2-3, is DGGITQSPKYLFRKEGQNVTLSCEQNLNHDAMYWYRQDPGQGLRLIYYSQIVNDFQKGDIAEGYSVSREKKESFPLTVTSAQKNPTAFYLCASSIVPRALTDTQYFGPGTRLTVL.

The V call is TRBV6-1, the J call TRBJ1-4, with a possible D match to TRBD1 (5 bases). Germline CDR1 MNHNS, CDR2 SASEGT. The CDR3 runs 16 residues. V was shortened by 3 bases and J by 0 bases, with 11 bases between the two germline ends. CDR3 sequence (DNA): TGTGCCAGCAGTGACCGGGGGGGGGCAACTAATGAAAAACTGTTTTTT. Its protein is CASSDRGGATNEKLFF.

The CDR3 DNA sequence: TGTGCCAGCAGCTTGGGACAGGGGTATACGGAGACCCAGTACTTC. This gives the protein CASSLGQGYTETQYF. V gene TRBV7-9 combines with J gene TRBJ2-5; 10 bases are shared with TRBD1. Germline CDR1 SEHNR, CDR2 FQNEAQ (reference sequence). J lost 5 bases, V lost 3 bases, and 6 bases had no gene match. The length of the CDR3 is 15 residues.